This TCR beta chain emerged from a study of blood T cell repertoires in COVID-19. Study-wide background: T cells, B-cell-depleted T cells, or PBMCs provided the cDNA or gDNA that served as material.

Sequencing was performed with immunoSEQ multiplex PCR; in TCRdb, only in-frame clones are kept and a portion is missing. This sample has roughly 400,000 clones, with approximately 90% found just once. During the 2 weeks before they entered the study, exposed participants had met someone with a PCR-confirmed or clinician-diagnosed COVID-19 case. CDR1 and CDR2 (germline): LGHNA, YNFKEQ. Trimming removed 0 bases at V and 0 bases at J, with 5 bases between. The CDR3 spans 14 residues. V usage is TRBV4-2 and J usage is TRBJ1-1; D gene ambiguous. This clonotype originated in a woman aged 18-29 years who had been exposed to COVID-19. Material: PBMCs or T cells enriched from blood (not recorded which). The CDR3 region has the DNA TGTGCCAGCAGCCAAGAGGCGGTGAACACTGAAGCTTTCTTT. Translation: CASSQEAVNTEAFF.